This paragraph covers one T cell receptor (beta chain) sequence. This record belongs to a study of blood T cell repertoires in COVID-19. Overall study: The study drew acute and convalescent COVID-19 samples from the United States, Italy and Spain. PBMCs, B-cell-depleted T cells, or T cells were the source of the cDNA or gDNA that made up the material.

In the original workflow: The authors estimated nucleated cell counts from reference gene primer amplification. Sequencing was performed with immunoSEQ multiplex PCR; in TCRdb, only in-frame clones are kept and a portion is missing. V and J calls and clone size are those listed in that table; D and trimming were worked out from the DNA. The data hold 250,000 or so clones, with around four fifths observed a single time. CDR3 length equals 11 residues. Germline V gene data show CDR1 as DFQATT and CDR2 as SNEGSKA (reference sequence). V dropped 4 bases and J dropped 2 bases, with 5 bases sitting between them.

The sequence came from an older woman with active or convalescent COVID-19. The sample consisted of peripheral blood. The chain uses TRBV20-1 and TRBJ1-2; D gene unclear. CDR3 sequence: CSATPNYGYTF. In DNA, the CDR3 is TGCAGTGCTACCCCAAACTATGGCTACACCTTC.